This TCR beta chain was profiled in a study of T-cell reconstitution after alpha-beta-depleted transplantation in children. The library targeted TCRbeta and was prepared with unique molecular identifiers. TCRdb re-called the PCR reads through MiXCR, storing one row per CDR3 protein. Altogether some 290,000 distinct CDR3 sequences are present, around 25% being singletons, with the ten largest covering 11%. Per germline, CDR1 LNHNV and CDR2 YYDKDF (reference sequence). The CDR3 covers 17 residues. Trimming removed 1 base from V and 5 bases from J; junction bases left unmatched: 9. This clonotype showed up many times. The antigen remains unidentified. Study findings and constraints: Where some patients showed high TCRbeta diversity at day 60, it came from recipient T cells and thymic progenitors that had survived. The authors attributed T-cell counts and diversity one year after transplant mostly to newly produced T cells. As was reported, about two months after transplant, alpha-beta T cells came from several hundred expanded graft clones.

The sequence was obtained from a male patient between 5 and 17 years old who had a stem cell transplant for acute lymphoblastic leukemia, so the T cells may come from the graft donor. The starting material was PBMCs, mostly from graft donor cells, obtained 180 days after TCRalphabeta/CD19-depleted stem cell transplant. This chain uses TRBV15 with TRBJ2-2; 8 bases align to TRBD1. This CDR3 reads CATSRGQGRGLTGELFF. DNA of the CDR3: TGTGCCACCAGCAGAGGACAGGGCAGGGGGCTGACCGGGGAGCTGTTTTTT.